The clone carrying this TCR beta chain has only one observation. Antigen unknown. This record belongs to a study of shared clonotypes between healthy human individuals. Only CD45RO-negative cells positively selected for CCR7 counted as naive CD8 cells, so terminally differentiated effector memory CD45RA+ cells were excluded. This table comes from immunoSEQ multiplex PCR, and its TCRdb copy is limited to in-frame clones, with some not included. This table holds about 2 million clones, about 95% found once. Study conclusions and caveats: Between a few donors, naive CD4 clonotypes were shared at a level of approximately 5%.

The TCR originated in a man between 18 and 35 years old in good health. Sequenced material: naive CD8+ T cells sorted from blood.

The CDR3 loop is CASSQDWTGTNEKLFF. The CDR3 coding sequence is TGCGCCAGCAGCCAGGATTGGACAGGGACTAATGAAAAACTGTTTTTT. This rearrangement joins TRBV4-3 to TRBJ1-4; TRBD1 matches at 8 bases. CDR3 length: 16 residues. J lost 2 bases, V lost 3 bases, and 5 bases had no gene match. Germline V CDR1 and CDR2: LGHNA, YSLEER.